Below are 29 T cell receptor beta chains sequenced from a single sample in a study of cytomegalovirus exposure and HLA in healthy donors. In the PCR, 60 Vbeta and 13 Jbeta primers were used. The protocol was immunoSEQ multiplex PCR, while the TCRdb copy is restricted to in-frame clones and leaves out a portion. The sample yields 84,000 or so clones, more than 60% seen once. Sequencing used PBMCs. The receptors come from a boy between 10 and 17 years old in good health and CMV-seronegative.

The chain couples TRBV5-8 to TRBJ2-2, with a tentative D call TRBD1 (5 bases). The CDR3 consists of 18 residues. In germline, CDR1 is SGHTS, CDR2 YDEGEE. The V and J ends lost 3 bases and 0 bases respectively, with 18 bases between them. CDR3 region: CASSSTRRTHANTGELFF. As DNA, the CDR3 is TGTGCCAGCAGCTCCACCCGAAGGACACATGCGAACACCGGGGAGCTGTTTTTT.

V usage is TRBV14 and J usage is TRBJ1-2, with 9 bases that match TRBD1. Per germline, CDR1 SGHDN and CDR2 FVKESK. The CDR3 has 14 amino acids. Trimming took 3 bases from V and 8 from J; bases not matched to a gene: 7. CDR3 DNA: TGTGCCAGCAGCCAGGAACAGGGGGCAAGAGGCTACACCTTC. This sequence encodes CASSQEQGARGYTF.

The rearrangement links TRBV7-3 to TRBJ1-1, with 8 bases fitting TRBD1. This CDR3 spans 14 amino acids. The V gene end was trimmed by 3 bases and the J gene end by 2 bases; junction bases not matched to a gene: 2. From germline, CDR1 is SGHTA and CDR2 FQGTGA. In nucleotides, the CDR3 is TGTGCCAGCAGCTTGGACAGGGCTAACACTGAAGCTTTCTTT. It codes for CASSLDRANTEAFF.

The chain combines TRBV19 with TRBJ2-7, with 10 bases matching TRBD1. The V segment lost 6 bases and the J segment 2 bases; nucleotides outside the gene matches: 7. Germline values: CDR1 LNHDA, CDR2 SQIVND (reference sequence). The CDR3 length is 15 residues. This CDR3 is CASSPGTGVPYEQYF. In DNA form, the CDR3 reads TGTGCCAGTAGCCCCGGGACAGGGGTCCCCTACGAGCAGTACTTC. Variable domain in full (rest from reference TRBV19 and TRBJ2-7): DGGITQSPKYLFRKEGQNVTLSCEQNLNHDAMYWYRQDPGQGLRLIYYSQIVNDFQKGDIAEGYSVSREKKESFPLTVTSAQKNPTAFYLCASSPGTGVPYEQYFGPGTRLTVT.

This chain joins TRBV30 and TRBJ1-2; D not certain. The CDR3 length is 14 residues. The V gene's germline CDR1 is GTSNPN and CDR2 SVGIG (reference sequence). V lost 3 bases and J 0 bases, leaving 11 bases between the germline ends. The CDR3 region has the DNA TGTGCCTGGAGCAGTCTTAGCGCTAACTATGGCTACACCTTC. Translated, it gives CAWSSLSANYGYTF. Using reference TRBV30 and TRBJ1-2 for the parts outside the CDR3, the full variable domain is SQTIHQWPATLVQPVGSPLSLECTVEGTSNPNLYWYRQAAGRGLQLLFYSVGIGQISSEVPQNLSASRPQDRQFILSSKKLLLSDSGFYLCAWSSLSANYGYTFGSGTRLTVV.

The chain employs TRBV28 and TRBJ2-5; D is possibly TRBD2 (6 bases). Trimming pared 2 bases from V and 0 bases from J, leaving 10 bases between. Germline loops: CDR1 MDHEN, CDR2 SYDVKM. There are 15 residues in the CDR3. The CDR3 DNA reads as TGTGCCAGCAGTTTAGAGCCGGGAGACCAAGAGACCCAGTACTTC. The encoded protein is CASSLEPGDQETQYF.

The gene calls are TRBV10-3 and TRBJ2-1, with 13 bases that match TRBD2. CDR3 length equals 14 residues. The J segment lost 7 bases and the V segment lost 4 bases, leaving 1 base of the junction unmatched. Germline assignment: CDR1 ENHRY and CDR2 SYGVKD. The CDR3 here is CAISGTSGSNEQFF. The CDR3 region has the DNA TGTGCCATCAGTGGGACTAGCGGGAGTAATGAGCAGTTCTTC.

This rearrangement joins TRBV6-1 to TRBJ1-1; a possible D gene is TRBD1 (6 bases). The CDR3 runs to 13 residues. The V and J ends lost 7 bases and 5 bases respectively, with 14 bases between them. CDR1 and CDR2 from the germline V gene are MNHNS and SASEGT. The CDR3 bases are TGTGCCAGCACCCAGGGGTCGGGAACTGAAGCTTTCTTT. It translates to CASTQGSGTEAFF.

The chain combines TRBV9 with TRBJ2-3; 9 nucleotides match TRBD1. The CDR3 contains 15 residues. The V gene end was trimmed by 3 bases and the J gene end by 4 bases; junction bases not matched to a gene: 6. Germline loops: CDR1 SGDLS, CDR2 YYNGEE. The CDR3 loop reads CASSASGTGSDTQYF. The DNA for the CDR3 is TGTGCCAGCAGCGCCTCCGGGACAGGGTCAGATACGCAGTATTTT. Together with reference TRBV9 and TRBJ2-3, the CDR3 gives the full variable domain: DSGVTQTPKHLITATGQRVTLRCSPRSGDLSVYWYQQSLDQGLQFLIQYYNGEERAKGNILERFSAQQFPDLHSELNLSSLELGDSALYFCASSASGTGSDTQYFGPGTRLTVL.

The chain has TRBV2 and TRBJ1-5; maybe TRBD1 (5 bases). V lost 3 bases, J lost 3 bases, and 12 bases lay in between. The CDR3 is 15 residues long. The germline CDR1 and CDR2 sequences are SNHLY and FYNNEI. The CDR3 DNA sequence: TGTGCCAGCAGTGATGCGGGGGGAACCAATCAGCCCCAGCATTTT. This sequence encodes CASSDAGGTNQPQHF.

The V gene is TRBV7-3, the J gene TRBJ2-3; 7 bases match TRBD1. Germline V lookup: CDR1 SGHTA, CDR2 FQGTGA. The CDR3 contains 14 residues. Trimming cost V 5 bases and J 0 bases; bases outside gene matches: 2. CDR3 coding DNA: TGTGCCAGCAGCCAACAGGGGAGCACAGATACGCAGTATTTT. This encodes CASSQQGSTDTQYF.

The CDR3 is CASSLVTGDEQFF. DNA of the CDR3: TGTGCCAGCAGCTTAGTAACAGGGGATGAGCAGTTCTTC. This chain links TRBV7-2 with TRBJ2-1; TRBD1 matches at 7 bases. This CDR3 contains 13 residues. V gave up 1 base and J gave up 8 bases; unmatched junction bases: 2. The germline V gene has CDR1 SGHTA and CDR2 FQGNSA.

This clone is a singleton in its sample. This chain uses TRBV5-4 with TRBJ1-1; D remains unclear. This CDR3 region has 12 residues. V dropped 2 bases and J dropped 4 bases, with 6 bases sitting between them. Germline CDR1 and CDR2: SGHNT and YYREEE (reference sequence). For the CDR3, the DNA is TGTGCCAGCAGCTTTGGGCCCACTGAAGCTTTCTTT. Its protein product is CASSFGPTEAFF.

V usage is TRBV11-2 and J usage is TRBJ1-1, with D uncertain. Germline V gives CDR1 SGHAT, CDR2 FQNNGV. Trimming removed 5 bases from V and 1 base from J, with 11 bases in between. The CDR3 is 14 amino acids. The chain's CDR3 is CASSRGPANTEAFF. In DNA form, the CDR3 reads TGTGCCAGCAGCCGCGGGCCGGCGAACACTGAAGCTTTCTTT.

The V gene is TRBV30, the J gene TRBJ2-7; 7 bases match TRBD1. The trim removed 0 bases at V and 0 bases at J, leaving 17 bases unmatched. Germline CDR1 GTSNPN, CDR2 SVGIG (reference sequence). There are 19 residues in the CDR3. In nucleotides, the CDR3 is TGTGCCTGGAGTGTACGGAGACAGGGAACAGTGTGGGCCTCCTACGAGCAGTACTTC. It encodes CAWSVRRQGTVWASYEQYF.

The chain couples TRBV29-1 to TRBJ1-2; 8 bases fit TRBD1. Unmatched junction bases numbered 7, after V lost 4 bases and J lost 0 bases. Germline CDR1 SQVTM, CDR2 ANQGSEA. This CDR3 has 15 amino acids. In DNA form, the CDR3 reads TGCAGCGTTGGGACGAGGACAGGGACTAACTATGGCTACACCTTC. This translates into CSVGTRTGTNYGYTF.

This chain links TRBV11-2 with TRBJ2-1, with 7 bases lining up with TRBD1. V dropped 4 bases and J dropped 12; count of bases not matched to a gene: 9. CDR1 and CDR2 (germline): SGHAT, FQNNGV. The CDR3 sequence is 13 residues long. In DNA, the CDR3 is TGTGCCAGCAGCTACATGAGAGGGACAGTGCAGTTCTTC. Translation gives CASSYMRGTVQFF.

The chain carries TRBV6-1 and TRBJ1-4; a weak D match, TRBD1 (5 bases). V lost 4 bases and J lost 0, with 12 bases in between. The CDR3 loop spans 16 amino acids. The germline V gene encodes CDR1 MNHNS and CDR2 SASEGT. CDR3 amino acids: CASSGWQGSTNEKLFF. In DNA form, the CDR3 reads TGTGCCAGCAGTGGGTGGCAGGGATCAACTAATGAAAAACTGTTTTTT.

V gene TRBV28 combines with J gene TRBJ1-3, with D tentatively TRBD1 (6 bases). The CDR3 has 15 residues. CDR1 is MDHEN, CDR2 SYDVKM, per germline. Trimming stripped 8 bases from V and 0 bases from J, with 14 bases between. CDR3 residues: CASGSDRSSGNTIYF. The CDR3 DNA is TGTGCCAGCGGCTCCGACAGGAGCTCTGGAAACACCATATATTTT.

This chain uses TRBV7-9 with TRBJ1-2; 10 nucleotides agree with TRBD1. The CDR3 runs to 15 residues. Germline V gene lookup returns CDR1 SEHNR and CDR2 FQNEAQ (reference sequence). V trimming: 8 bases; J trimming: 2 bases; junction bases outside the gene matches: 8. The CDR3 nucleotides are TGTGCCAGCCTCCCGGGGACAGGGGCCAACTATGGCTACACCTTC. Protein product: CASLPGTGANYGYTF.

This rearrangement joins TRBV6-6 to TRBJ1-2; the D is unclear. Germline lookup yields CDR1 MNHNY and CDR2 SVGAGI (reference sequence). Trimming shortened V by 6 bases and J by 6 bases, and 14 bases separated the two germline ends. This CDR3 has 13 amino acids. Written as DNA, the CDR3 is TGTGCCAGCAGCCCTGAGAGGCGCGATGGCTACACCTTC. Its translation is CASSPERRDGYTF.

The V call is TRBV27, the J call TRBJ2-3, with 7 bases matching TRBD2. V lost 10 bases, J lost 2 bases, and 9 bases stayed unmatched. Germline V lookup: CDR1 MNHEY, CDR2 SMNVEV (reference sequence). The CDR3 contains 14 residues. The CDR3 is CATLGGGNTDTQYF. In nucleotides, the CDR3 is TGTGCCACCCTTGGGGGGGGGAACACAGATACGCAGTATTTT.

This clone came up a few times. This chain's CDR3 is CASSVLAAQETQYF. The CDR3 nucleotides read TGCGCCAGCAGTGTACTAGCGGCTCAAGAGACCCAGTACTTC. The J gene is TRBJ2-5, the V gene TRBV10-2; 8 nucleotides match TRBD2. V trimming: 4 bases; J trimming: 2 bases; junction bases outside the gene matches: 3. Per germline, CDR1 WSHSY and CDR2 SAAADI. This CDR3 region has 14 residues.

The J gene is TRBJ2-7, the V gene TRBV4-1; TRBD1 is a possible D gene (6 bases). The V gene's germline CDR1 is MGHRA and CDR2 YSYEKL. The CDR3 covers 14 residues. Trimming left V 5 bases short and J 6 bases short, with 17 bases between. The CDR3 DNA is TGCGCCAGCAGCTTGGACAGCCGAACCTTCGAGCAGTACTTC. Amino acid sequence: CASSLDSRTFEQYF.

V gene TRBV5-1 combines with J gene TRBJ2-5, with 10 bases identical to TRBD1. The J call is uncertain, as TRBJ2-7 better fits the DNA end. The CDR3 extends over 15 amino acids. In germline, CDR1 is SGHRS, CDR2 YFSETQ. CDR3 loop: CASSRPGTGDYEQYF. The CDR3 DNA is TGCGCCAGCAGCCGACCCGGGACAGGGGATTACGAGCAGTACTTC.

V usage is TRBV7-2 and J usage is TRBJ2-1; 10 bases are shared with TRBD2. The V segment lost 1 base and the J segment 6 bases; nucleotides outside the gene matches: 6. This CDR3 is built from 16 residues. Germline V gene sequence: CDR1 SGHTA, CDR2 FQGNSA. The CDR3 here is CASSLERGGPSNEQFF. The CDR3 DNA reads TGTGCCAGCAGCTTAGAGCGGGGGGGGCCGAGCAATGAGCAGTTCTTC.

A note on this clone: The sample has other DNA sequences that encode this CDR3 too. The CDR3 bases are TGCGCCAGCAGCCAAGATTACGGGGGCAATCAGCCCCAGCATTTT. It specifies CASSQDYGGNQPQHF. The chain uses TRBV4-3 and TRBJ1-5; D gene unclear. Deletions cut 0 bases from V and 2 bases from J, with 8 bases between. CDR1 and CDR2 (germline): LGHNA, YSLEER. The length of the CDR3 is 15 residues.

The DNA for the CDR3 is TGTGCCAGCAGCTTAGGGGAGGGAGGGGATGGCTACACCTTC. Translated: CASSLGEGGDGYTF. The chain has TRBV11-2 and TRBJ1-2, with D possibly being TRBD1 (5 bases). This CDR3 comprises 14 residues. Germline CDR1 and CDR2: SGHAT and FQNNGV. Trimming stripped 1 base from V and 6 bases from J, with 12 bases between.

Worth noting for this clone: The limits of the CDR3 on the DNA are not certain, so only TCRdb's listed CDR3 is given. The CDR3 sequence: CASSFGEGGGTVQYF. The chain couples TRBV27 to TRBJ2-7; TRBD1 was called by the table and not checked on the DNA. From its first to its last residue, the CDR3 has 15 amino acids. Germline lookup yields CDR1 MNHEY and CDR2 SMNVEV (reference sequence).